This TCR beta chain originates from a study of CDR3 diversity in severe acne. TCRdb reprocessed the PCR reads with MiXCR, giving one entry per CDR3 protein. Among tens of thousands of distinct CDR3 sequences, roughly 51% were seen once, and the ten largest hold around an eighth. This clonotype has just a few counts. The germline gives CDR1 SEHNR, CDR2 FQNEAQ (reference sequence). Between the trimmed V and J ends, which lost 5 bases and 5 bases, there was a span of 12 bases. The CDR3 has 13 residues. This chain joins TRBV7-9 and TRBJ1-1; D unclear. The sample taken for sequencing was blood. The source of this sequence is a male donor in good health, without acne. The CDR3 sequence: CASSRLGGTEAFF. CDR3 nucleotide sequence: TGTGCCAGCAGCCGGTTGGGAGGGACTGAAGCTTTCTTT.